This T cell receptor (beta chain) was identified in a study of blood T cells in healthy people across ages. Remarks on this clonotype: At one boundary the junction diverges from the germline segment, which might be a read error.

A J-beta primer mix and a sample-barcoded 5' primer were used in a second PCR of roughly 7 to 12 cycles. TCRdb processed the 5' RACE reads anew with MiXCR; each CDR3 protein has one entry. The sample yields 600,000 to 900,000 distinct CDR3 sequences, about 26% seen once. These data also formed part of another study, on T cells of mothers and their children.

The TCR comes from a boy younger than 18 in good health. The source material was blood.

CDR3 in amino acids: CSVELGQGSGANVLAF. In DNA, the CDR3 is TGCAGCGTTGAATTAGGACAAGGTTCTGGGGCCAACGTCCTGGCTTTC. This chain uses TRBV29-1 with TRBJ2-6, with a weak D call TRBD1 (5 bases). The germline gives CDR1 SQVTM, CDR2 ANQGSEA. The CDR3 sequence is 16 residues long.